One and the same sample provided the 14 T cell receptor beta chains below, sequenced in a study of T cell repertoires in cytomegalovirus infection. A single record per CDR3 protein comes from TCRdb applying MiXCR to the reads. The repertoire holds hundreds of thousands of distinct CDR3 sequences, about 11% seen once, with roughly 10% in the top ten. The sample was PBMCs. All receptors derive from a human donor in good health (CMV status not recorded). Some clones in this sample may be carry-over from other donors' samples.

At least ten counts were recorded for this clonotype. The gene calls are TRBV28 and TRBJ1-1, with unresolved D. V was trimmed by 5 bases and J by 0 bases, leaving 13 bases between them. This CDR3 has 15 amino acids. Per germline, CDR1 MDHEN and CDR2 SYDVKM. In DNA, the CDR3 is TGTGCCAGCAGTACCCCGACAACCATGAACACTGAAGCTTTCTTT. Protein sequence: CASSTPTTMNTEAFF.

This clonotype was detected ten times or more. The rearrangement links TRBV20-1 to TRBJ1-1; D is undetermined. There are 12 residues in the CDR3. V was trimmed by 6 bases and J by 4 bases, leaving 12 bases between them. Looked up from germline, CDR1 is DFQATT and CDR2 is SNEGSKA (reference sequence). This chain's CDR3 is CSALRGSTEAFF. Written as DNA, the CDR3 is TGCAGTGCCCTTCGTGGGAGCACTGAAGCTTTCTTT.

This clonotype was counted ten times or more. The chain has TRBV7-9 and TRBJ2-2; tentatively, D is TRBD2 (5 bases). The V gene lost 0 bases and the J gene lost 0 bases, with 11 bases spanning the gap. Germline V CDR1 and CDR2: SEHNR, FQNEAQ (reference sequence). The length of the CDR3 is 17 residues. This chain's CDR3 is CASSLARREPNTGELFF. The CDR3 DNA sequence: TGTGCCAGCAGCTTAGCGCGTAGGGAGCCGAACACCGGGGAGCTGTTTTTT.

The chain recombines TRBV2 with TRBJ2-1; D is undetermined. The CDR3 spans 12 residues. CDR1 and CDR2 from the germline V gene are SNHLY and FYNNEI. Deletions cut 9 bases from V and 2 bases from J, with 8 bases between. CDR3 sequence (DNA): TGTGCCAGACACGGAACCTACAATGAGCAGTTCTTC. Translation gives CARHGTYNEQFF.

The gene calls are TRBV9 and TRBJ2-3, with D perhaps matching TRBD1 (7 bases). CDR1 is SGDLS, CDR2 YYNGEE, per germline. The CDR3 is 15 amino acids. V lost 0 bases and J 4 bases, leaving 12 bases between the germline ends. In DNA form, the CDR3 reads TGTGCCAGCAGCGTAGGGCAGGGGGGCGCAGATACGCAGTATTTT. Protein: CASSVGQGGADTQYF.

The rearrangement joins TRBV5-1 to TRBJ2-1, with D possibly being TRBD1 or TRBD2 (5 bases each). Germline V gene data show CDR1 as SGHRS and CDR2 as YFSETQ. This CDR3 comprises 13 residues. The V end was cut by 0 bases, the J end by 9 bases, with 10 bases between. CDR3 sequence: CASSLAEGFEQFF. The CDR3 DNA reads as TGCGCCAGCAGCTTGGCCGAGGGGTTTGAGCAGTTCTTC.

Turning to this clonotype: No DNA is shown, since the ends of the CDR3 on it are uncertain; the CDR3 is the one TCRdb lists. This chain uses TRBV27 with TRBJ2-2. Germline-derived CDR1 and CDR2 are MNHEY and SMNVEV (reference sequence). The CDR3 is made up of 13 amino acids, end residues included. CDR3 sequence reads: CASSSRVGRGAVF.

The V and J genes are TRBV27 and TRBJ2-7, with D possibly being TRBD2 (5 bases). CDR1 is MNHEY and CDR2 is SMNVEV in the germline V gene (reference sequence). Trimming shortened V by 2 bases and J by 1 base, and 9 bases separated the two germline ends. The CDR3 totals 14 residues. CDR3 sequence (DNA): TGTGCCAGCAGTTTAGCGGGTCCTTCCTACGAGCAGTACTTC. This translates into CASSLAGPSYEQYF.

V and J are TRBV6-2 or TRBV6-3 and TRBJ2-3; TRBD2 agrees at 10 bases. This CDR3 is 19 amino acids long. Germline V lookup: CDR1 MNHEY, CDR2 SVGEGT. V was pared by 0 bases and J by 4 bases, with 13 bases of the junction left unmatched. The CDR3 region has the DNA TGTGCCAGCAGTTACTCGAGGACTCTAGCGGGAGTCTTTGCAGATACGCAGTATTTT. It specifies CASSYSRTLAGVFADTQYF.

The table lists this clonotype with many counts. The chain joins TRBV7-4 to TRBJ2-5, with 8 bases matching TRBD2. The CDR3 length is 14 residues. Germline loops: CDR1 SGHVT, CDR2 SQSDAQ. Trimming cost V 5 bases and J 5 bases; bases outside gene matches: 7. CDR3 amino acids: CASSLPGLVETQYF. The CDR3, as DNA: TGTGCCAGCAGCCTACCGGGACTAGTGGAGACCCAGTACTTC. The full variable domain, its missing parts supplied by reference TRBV7-4 and TRBJ2-5, is GAGVSQSPRYKVAKRGRDVALRCDSISGHVTLYWYRQTLGQGSEVLTYSQSDAQRDKSGRPSGRFSAERPERSVSTLKIQRTEQGDSAVYLCASSLPGLVETQYFGPGTRLLVL.

Ten or more counts support this clonotype. J is TRBJ2-1 and V is TRBV6-1; 11 positions match TRBD2. Germline values: CDR1 MNHNS, CDR2 SASEGT. This CDR3 has 18 amino acids. Trimming cost V 7 bases and J 0 bases; bases outside gene matches: 11. This CDR3 reads CASTLLAGVESSYNEQFF. The CDR3 DNA sequence: TGTGCCAGCACCCTACTAGCGGGGGTAGAGAGCTCCTACAATGAGCAGTTCTTC.

The chain has TRBV12-3 or TRBV12-4 and TRBJ1-5; a weak D match, TRBD1 (6 bases). CDR3 length: 15 residues. Trimming cost V 7 bases and J 1 base, with 14 bases left between them. CDR3 region: CASTGGQLSNQPQHF. For the CDR3, the DNA is TGTGCCAGCACCGGTGGACAGTTAAGCAATCAGCCCCAGCATTTT.

This clonotype has at least ten counts. The V call is TRBV7-3, the J call TRBJ2-2, with D possibly being TRBD2 (6 bases). The V gene's germline CDR1 is SGHTA and CDR2 FQGTGA. V was shortened by 0 bases and J by 2 bases, with 10 bases between the two germline ends. The CDR3 has 16 amino acids. Here the CDR3 DNA reads TGTGCCAGCAGCTTAACGGCGGGAACCAACACCGGGGAGCTGTTTTTT. Translating gives CASSLTAGTNTGELFF. The full variable domain, in which reference TRBV7-3 and TRBJ2-2 provide the parts outside the CDR3, is GAGVSQTPSNKVTEKGKYVELRCDPISGHTALYWYRQSLGQGPEFLIYFQGTGAADDSGLPNDRFFAVRPEGSVSTLKIQRTERGDSAVYLCASSLTAGTNTGELFFGEGSRLTVL.

Only a few counts were recorded for this clonotype. This rearrangement joins TRBV7-9 to TRBJ2-1, with TRBD2 matching 8 bases. Unmatched junction bases numbered 11, after V lost 5 bases and J lost 8 bases. The CDR3 has 15 residues. Germline CDR1 SEHNR, CDR2 FQNEAQ (reference sequence). Here the CDR3 reads CASSPLSGIIDEQFF. CDR3 DNA sequence: TGTGCCAGCAGCCCTCTTAGCGGGATAATCGATGAGCAGTTCTTC.